This T cell receptor (beta chain) was recorded in a study of cytomegalovirus exposure and HLA in healthy donors. General study results and limits: Several V segments, TRBV6-2 and TRBV6-3 among them, could not be told apart and were dropped. Across donors, most TCRs were seen rarely, yet some public ones were widespread. Most likely, a cluster of highly shared sequence variants arose as a sequencing artifact.

Looked up from germline, CDR1 is MNHEY and CDR2 is SMNVEV (reference sequence). CDR3 size: 17 residues. V shed 2 bases and J 5 bases; nucleotides not matched to a gene: 5. The PCR had 60 Vbeta and 13 Jbeta primers. The data were produced by immunoSEQ multiplex PCR, yet TCRdb's version contains in-frame clones alone and is incomplete. The profile shows approximately 220,000 clones, 80% to 90% of them singletons. Concerning this clone: Its antigen is not known.

This sequence joins TRBV27 and TRBJ2-3, with 15 bases that match TRBD2. Sequenced: PBMCs. This receptor was obtained from a man younger than 40 in good health and CMV-seronegative. CDR3 nucleotide sequence: TGTGCCAGCAGTTTACGGACTAGCGGGGGGGCCAGAGATACGCAGTATTTT. Amino acid sequence: CASSLRTSGGARDTQYF.